This passage covers 19 T cell receptor beta chains from one sample sequenced in a study of blood T cells in healthy people across ages. Primed by a sample-barcoded 5' primer and a J-beta primer mix, a second PCR proceeded for 7 to 11 cycles. MiXCR, run by TCRdb on the 5' RACE reads, gives a single entry per CDR3 protein. The sample lists about 800,000 distinct CDR3 sequences; roughly 25% were seen once. These data also featured in a second study, about T cells of mothers and their children.

The specimen was blood. The receptors originated from a boy aged 5-17 years in good health.

This clonotype was detected only a few times. The chain has TRBV21-1 and TRBJ2-3; no DNA check was done on the table's D call, TRBD1. TRBV21-1 is a pseudogene segment. This CDR3 is 17 amino acids long. The CDR3 loop reads CASSKTRELGAIDTQYF. In DNA form, the CDR3 reads TGTGCCAGCAGCAAAACCCGGGAGTTAGGGGCAATAGATACGCAGTATTTT.

Only a few counts were recorded for this clonotype. This sequence joins TRBV6-4 and TRBJ1-1; possibly TRBD1 for D (6 bases). The V gene lost 6 bases and the J gene lost 5 bases, with 16 bases spanning the gap. Germline assignment: CDR1 MRHNA and CDR2 SNTAGT. The CDR3 contains 14 residues. The CDR3 DNA follows: TGTGCCAGCAGCGAAACAGGGACTTTTACTGAAGCTTTCTTT. Protein sequence: CASSETGTFTEAFF.

This clonotype has more than one count but fewer than ten. The chain is built from TRBV20-1 and TRBJ2-4, with no clear D. Germline V gene sequence: CDR1 DFQATT, CDR2 SNEGSKA (reference sequence). The CDR3 loop spans 13 amino acids. Trimming pared 1 base from V and 5 bases from J, leaving 9 bases between. The DNA of the CDR3 is TGCAGTGCTAGAGTAGGCAGAGAAAACATTCAGTACTTC. It codes for CSARVGRENIQYF.

The chain joins TRBV3-1 to TRBJ2-7; D is perhaps TRBD2 (6 bases). CDR1 and CDR2 from the germline V gene are LGHDT and YNNKEL (reference sequence). V shed 4 bases and J shed 5 bases, with 9 bases lying between them. This CDR3 spans 12 amino acids. The CDR3 spells CASSPGGNEQYF. CDR3 sequence (DNA): TGTGCCAGCAGCCCTGGAGGGAACGAGCAGTACTTC.

DNA for the CDR3: TGCGCCAGCAGCCAAGATCTTGGGCATACCTACGAGCAGTACTTC. It encodes CASSQDLGHTYEQYF. The chain is built from TRBV4-1 and TRBJ2-5; D is unclear. The better agreement between TRBJ2-7 and the DNA end casts doubt on the J call. Looked up from germline, CDR1 is MGHRA and CDR2 is YSYEKL. This CDR3 has 15 residues.

The chain links TRBV7-6 to TRBJ2-5, with D uncertain. The DNA end is more similar to TRBJ2-1, so the J call may be wrong. The CDR3 extends over 15 amino acids. Germline CDR1 reads SGHVS; CDR2 reads FNYEAQ. In nucleotides, the CDR3 is TGTGCCAGCAGCCAGGAGCTAGGACCTTACAATGAGCAGTTCTTC. As protein: CASSQELGPYNEQFF.

This clonotype was picked up a small number of times. V usage is TRBV19 and J usage is TRBJ1-1; 8 bases line up with TRBD1. V trimming: 9 bases; J trimming: 3 bases; junction bases outside the gene matches: 3. The V gene's germline CDR1 is LNHDA and CDR2 SQIVND (reference sequence). CDR3 length: 12 amino acids. CDR3: CASGQGDTEAFF. DNA of the CDR3: TGTGCCAGCGGACAGGGAGACACTGAAGCTTTCTTT.

This clonotype was detected only a few times. This chain uses TRBV20-1 with TRBJ2-4; D call uncertain. The V end lost 0 bases, the J end lost 9 bases, and 12 bases lay between the germline ends. The CDR3 has 13 residues. Germline V gene data show CDR1 as DFQATT and CDR2 as SNEGSKA (reference sequence). This CDR3 reads CSARDPQLSIQYF. CDR3 nucleotide sequence: TGCAGTGCTAGAGACCCCCAATTGAGCATTCAGTACTTC.

The chain recombines TRBV19 with TRBJ2-7, with 7 bases aligning to TRBD1. This CDR3 region has 14 residues. V lost 6 bases, J lost 5 bases, and 10 bases stayed unmatched. The germline V gene has CDR1 LNHDA and CDR2 SQIVND (reference sequence). The CDR3 here is CASSDPGTADEQYF. The CDR3 DNA is TGTGCCAGTAGCGACCCCGGGACAGCCGACGAGCAGTACTTC.

V and J are TRBV9 and TRBJ2-3; 9 nucleotides agree with TRBD1. From germline, CDR1 is SGDLS and CDR2 YYNGEE. V was clipped by 5 bases and J by 7 bases; unmatched bases: 11. The CDR3 has 15 residues. CDR3 loop: CASSLGTGTIYTQYF. CDR3 coding DNA: TGTGCCAGCAGTCTAGGGACAGGGACGATTTATACGCAGTATTTT.

This clonotype was detected a few times. V gene TRBV11-2 combines with J gene TRBJ1-6, with 8 positions matching TRBD1. The CDR3 consists of 16 residues. V shed 1 base, J shed 8 bases, and the junction held 7 bases outside the gene matches. CDR1 is SGHAT, CDR2 FQNNGV, per germline. The CDR3 region has the DNA TGTGCCAGCAGCTTAGCTCTCAGGGGGCTCGATTCACCCCTCCACTTT. This gives the protein CASSLALRGLDSPLHF. The full variable domain, completed using reference TRBV11-2 and TRBJ1-6, is EAGVAQSPRYKIIEKRQSVAFWCNPISGHATLYWYQQILGQGPKLLIQFQNNGVVDDSQLPKDRFSAERLKGVDSTLKIQPAKLEDSAVYLCASSLALRGLDSPLHFGNGTRLTVT.

The chain has TRBV7-2 and TRBJ2-5, with D possibly TRBD2 on 6 matching bases. Between the trimmed V and J ends, which lost 4 bases and 5 bases, there was a span of 11 bases. CDR3 length: 13 amino acids. Germline V gene data show CDR1 as SGHTA and CDR2 as FQGNSA. As DNA, the CDR3 is TGTGCCAGCAGCTGGGACTTAGGGGAGACCCAGTACTTC. This gives the protein CASSWDLGETQYF.

This clonotype showed up just once. The rearrangement links TRBV7-2 to TRBJ2-3; D is uncertain. Germline V gene lookup returns CDR1 SGHTA and CDR2 FQGNSA. The CDR3 is made up of 14 amino acids. Trimming removed 3 bases from V and 2 bases from J, with 9 bases in between. For the CDR3, the DNA is TGTGCCAGCAGCTTGGTACTCCCCACAGATACGCAGTATTTT. This sequence encodes CASSLVLPTDTQYF.

This clonotype was observed a few times. This chain uses TRBV28 with TRBJ2-1, with D tentatively TRBD1 (6 bases). The CDR3 sequence is 15 residues long. With 3 bases removed from V and 9 bases from J, the gap between germline ends came to 18 bases. Germline CDR1 reads MDHEN; CDR2 reads SYDVKM. The CDR3 DNA reads TGTGCCAGCAGTTTTTTACAGGGACCCCCGGGTGAGCAGTTCTTC. Protein product: CASSFLQGPPGEQFF.

This clonotype was recorded a few times. The chain carries TRBV7-2 and TRBJ1-2; 7 positions match TRBD1. Germline CDR1 SGHTA, CDR2 FQGNSA. V dropped 4 bases and J dropped 6; count of bases not matched to a gene: 8. The CDR3 sequence is 14 residues long. The CDR3 DNA follows: TGTGCCAGCAGCTCGGCGGCAGGGGGTAATGGCTACACCTTC. It yields the protein CASSSAAGGNGYTF. Combining the CDR3 with reference TRBV7-2 and TRBJ1-2 gives the whole variable domain GAGVSQSPSNKVTEKGKDVELRCDPISGHTALYWYRQSLGQGLEFLIYFQGNSAPDKSGLPSDRFSAERTGGSVSTLTIQRTQQEDSAVYLCASSSAAGGNGYTFGSGTRLTVV.

V and J are TRBV7-8 and TRBJ2-4; 7 positions match TRBD1. The CDR3 sequence is 14 residues long. Germline CDR1 and CDR2: SGHVS and FQNEAQ. Germline trimming cut 1 base from V and 5 bases from J; bases unmatched to any gene: 2. As DNA, the CDR3 is TGTGCCAGCAGCTTAGAGGGGGCAGAAAACATTCAGTACTTC. It encodes CASSLEGAENIQYF.

In its sample, this clonotype was seen a few times. The junction differs from germline at one of its ends, possibly a read error. The rearrangement links TRBV20-1 to TRBJ1-4; possibly TRBD1 for D (5 bases). This CDR3 region has 13 residues. The germline CDR1 and CDR2 sequences are DFQATT and SNEGSKA (reference sequence). The CDR3 reads CNARDGAREKLFF. CDR3 DNA: TGCAATGCTAGAGATGGGGCAAGGGAAAAACTGTTTTTT.

This rearrangement joins TRBV7-2 to TRBJ2-5; D remains unclear. This CDR3 contains 14 residues. Trimming took off 1 base at V and 2 bases at J, with 8 bases between the two ends. The germline CDR1 and CDR2 sequences are SGHTA and FQGNSA. The DNA for the CDR3 is TGTGCCAGCAGCTTAGGGCTGAGGCAAGAGACCCAGTACTTC. It codes for CASSLGLRQETQYF.

A note on this clonotype: One end of the junction is discordant with germline, which a read error may explain. The rearrangement uses TRBV20-1 and TRBJ1-4; D possibly corresponds to TRBD1 (5 bases). This CDR3 comprises 11 residues. Looked up from germline, CDR1 is DFQATT and CDR2 is SNEGSKA (reference sequence). The CDR3 loop is CSARDQRDGIF. DNA for the CDR3: TGCAGTGCTAGAGATCAGAGGGACGGAATTTTT.